The present T cell receptor beta chain was sequenced within a study of cytomegalovirus exposure and HLA in healthy donors. General observations from the study: A later analysis found most CMV-associated TCR beta chains apparently HLA-restricted. A missense variant in DCLRE1C was later tied to TCR beta V- and J-gene trimming. In the analysis, some V segments, TRBV6-2 and TRBV6-3 included, were excluded as indistinguishable.

This PCR relied on a set of 60 Vbeta primers and 13 Jbeta primers. The assay was immunoSEQ multiplex PCR, and TCRdb's table has in-frame clones only and misses some. The sample carries more than 150,000 clones, approximately 88% recorded once. J was trimmed by 5 bases and V by 7 bases; bases with no gene match: 12. Germline V gives CDR1 SGHNT, CDR2 YYREEE (reference sequence). This CDR3 comprises 15 residues. A note on this clone: The antigen remains undetermined.

The chain combines TRBV5-4 with TRBJ1-2; 9 nucleotides line up with TRBD1. The sample was PBMCs. This clonotype was obtained from a woman aged 18-29 years in good health and CMV-seronegative. The CDR3 DNA reads TGTGCCAGCCAAGTAATGGACAGGGGAAGATATGGCTACACCTTC. It codes for CASQVMDRGRYGYTF.